This T cell receptor (beta chain) stems from a study of radiation and T cells in renal cell carcinoma. General observations from the study: Pretreatment tumor biopsies were lacking, so baseline clonotypes are unknown. Top tumor clonotypes rose in blood 2 weeks post-radiation, then contracted.

The repertoire was sequenced with immunoSEQ multiplex PCR; TCRdb's copy has only in-frame clones and lacks some. The sample records about 150,000 clones, approximately 91% being singletons. The germline V gene encodes CDR1 LNHDA and CDR2 SQIVND (reference sequence). The trim removed 3 bases at V and 0 bases at J, leaving 4 bases unmatched. This CDR3 is built from 15 residues. Turning to this clone: Its specificity is unknown.

Time point given: baseline pretreatment blood. Treatment noted: 15 Gy SBRT to primary tumor, nephrectomy 4 weeks later. This renal cell carcinoma was of the clear cell type. The sample was blood, taken from a patient whose treatment included radiotherapy and nephrectomy. This clonotype was sampled from a woman aged 45 to 65 with renal cell carcinoma. The chain uses TRBV19 and TRBJ1-2; 7 bases line up with TRBD1. The CDR3 loop reads CASSMGQQSNYGYTF. DNA for the CDR3: TGTGCCAGTAGTATGGGACAGCAGTCTAACTATGGCTACACCTTC.